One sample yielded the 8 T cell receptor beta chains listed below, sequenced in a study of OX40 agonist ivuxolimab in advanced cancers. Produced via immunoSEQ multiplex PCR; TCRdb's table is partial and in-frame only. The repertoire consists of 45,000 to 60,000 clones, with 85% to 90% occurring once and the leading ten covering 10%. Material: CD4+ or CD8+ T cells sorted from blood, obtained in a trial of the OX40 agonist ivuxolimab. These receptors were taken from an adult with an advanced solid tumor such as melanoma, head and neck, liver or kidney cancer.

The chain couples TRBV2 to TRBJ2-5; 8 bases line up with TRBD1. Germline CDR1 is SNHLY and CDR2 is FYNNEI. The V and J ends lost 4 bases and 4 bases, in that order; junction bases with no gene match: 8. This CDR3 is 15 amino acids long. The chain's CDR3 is CASSVYGQGGETQYF. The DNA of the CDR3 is TGTGCCAGCAGTGTCTACGGACAGGGCGGAGAGACCCAGTACTTC. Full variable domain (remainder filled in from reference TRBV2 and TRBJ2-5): EPEVTQTPSHQVTQMGQEVILRCVPISNHLYFYWYRQILGQKVEFLVSFYNNEISEKSEIFDDQFSVERPDGSNFTLKIRSTKLEDSAMYFCASSVYGQGGETQYFGPGTRLLVL.

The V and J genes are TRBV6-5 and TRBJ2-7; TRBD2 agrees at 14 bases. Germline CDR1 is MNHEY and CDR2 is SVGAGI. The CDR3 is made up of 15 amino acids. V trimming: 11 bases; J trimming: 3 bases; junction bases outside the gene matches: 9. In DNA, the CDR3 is TGTGCCTCCTCCGCGGGACTAGCGGGAGTCTACGAGCAGTACTTC. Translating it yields CASSAGLAGVYEQYF.

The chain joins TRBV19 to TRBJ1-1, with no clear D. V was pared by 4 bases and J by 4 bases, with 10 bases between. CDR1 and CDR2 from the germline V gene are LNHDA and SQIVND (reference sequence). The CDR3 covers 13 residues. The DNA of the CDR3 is TGTGCCAGTAGTACTGCGGCGGGCACTGAAGCTTTCTTT. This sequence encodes CASSTAAGTEAFF.

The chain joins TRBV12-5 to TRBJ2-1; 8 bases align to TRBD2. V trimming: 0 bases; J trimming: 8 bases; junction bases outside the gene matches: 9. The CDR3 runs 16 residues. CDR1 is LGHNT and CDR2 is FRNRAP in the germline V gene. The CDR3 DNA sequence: TGTGCTAGTGGTTTGGTACGAGGGCTAGCGGGTGATGAGCAGTTCTTC. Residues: CASGLVRGLAGDEQFF.

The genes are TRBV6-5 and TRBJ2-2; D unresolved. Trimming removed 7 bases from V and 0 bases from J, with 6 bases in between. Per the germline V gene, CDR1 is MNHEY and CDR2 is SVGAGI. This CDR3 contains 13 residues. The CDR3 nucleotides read TGTGCCAGCATGACCCCGAACACCGGGGAGCTGTTTTTT. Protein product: CASMTPNTGELFF.

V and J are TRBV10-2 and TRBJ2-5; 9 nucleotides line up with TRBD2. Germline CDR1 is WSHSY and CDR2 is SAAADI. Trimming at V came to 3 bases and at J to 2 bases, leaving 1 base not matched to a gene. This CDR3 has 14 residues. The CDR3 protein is CASSEAGGQETQYF. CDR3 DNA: TGCGCCAGCAGTGAAGCGGGGGGACAAGAGACCCAGTACTTC.

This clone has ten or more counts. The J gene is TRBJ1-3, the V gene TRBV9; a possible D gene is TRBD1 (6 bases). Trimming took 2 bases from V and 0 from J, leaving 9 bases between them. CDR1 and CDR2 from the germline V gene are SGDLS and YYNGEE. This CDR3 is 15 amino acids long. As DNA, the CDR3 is TGTGCCAGCAGCGTGGAACAGGGCTCTGGAAACACCATATATTTT. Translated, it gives CASSVEQGSGNTIYF.

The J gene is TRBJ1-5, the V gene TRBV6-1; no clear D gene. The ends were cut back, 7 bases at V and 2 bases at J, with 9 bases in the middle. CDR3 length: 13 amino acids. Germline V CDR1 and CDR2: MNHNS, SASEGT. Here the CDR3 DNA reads TGTGCCAGCACCCCCCCGGGCAATCAGCCCCAGCATTTT. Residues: CASTPPGNQPQHF.